This note documents a single TCR delta chain sequence. This record belongs to a study of gamma-delta T cells after stem cell transplantation. TCRdb reapplied CATT to the RT-PCR reads. The sample yields around 800 delta-chain clones, over 15% seen once. V shed 3 bases, J shed 2 bases, and the junction held 19 bases outside the gene matches. Germline V gene lookup returns CDR1 GEAIGNYY and CDR2 EKD. The CDR3 loop spans 20 amino acids. The chain recombines TRDV2 with TRDJ1; 11 nucleotides match TRDD3. The sequence came from a human donor. It is not recorded whose cells these are; they may come from a transplant donor. Source material: gamma-delta T cells. The chain's CDR3 is CACDSLLGDKDPRQTDKLIF. For the CDR3, the DNA is TGTGCCTGTGACTCCTTACTGGGGGATAAGGACCCTCGTCAGACCGATAAACTCATCTTT.